This TCR beta chain was recorded in a study of shared clonotypes between healthy human individuals. For the study at large: Used for every donor were three CD4 naive, three CD4 memory, two CD8 naive and one CD8 memory plate.

Only in-frame clones appear in the TCRdb table, and some are missing; sequencing was by immunoSEQ multiplex PCR. This sample carries 2.3 million or so clones, 90% to 95% of them seen once, and the ten largest clones take under 0.45%. CDR1 is SGDLS and CDR2 is YYNGEE in the germline V gene. Trimming shortened V by 0 bases and J by 6 bases, and 16 bases separated the two germline ends. This CDR3 has 15 residues. This rearrangement joins TRBV9 to TRBJ2-7; D gene unclear. Input material: naive CD4+ T cells from PBMCs. Subset indicated: CD45RA+ positively selected. The sequence derives from a man in his late teens or twenties in good health. Some clones in this sample may be carry-over from other donors' samples. In nucleotides, the CDR3 is TGTGCCAGCAGCGTAGGAGGCGGCCCTCTTGCCGAGCAGTACTTC. This codes for CASSVGGGPLAEQYF.